These 11 T cell receptor beta chains share one sample of origin, sequenced in a study of T cell repertoires in cytomegalovirus infection. Each CDR3 protein is one row after TCRdb ran MiXCR on the reads. The table has about 440,000 distinct CDR3 sequences, roughly 30% seen once. The sequenced sample was PBMCs. The origin of the receptors is a human donor in good health (CMV status not recorded). Some clones in this sample may be carry-over from other donors' samples.

This clonotype turned up a few times. CDR3 DNA: TGTGCCAGCAGCTCGTTAGCGGGGCGGAACACCGGGGAGCTGTTTTTT. This encodes CASSSLAGRNTGELFF. The chain combines TRBV11-2 with TRBJ2-2; the match to TRBD2 covers 8 bases. The V segment lost 4 bases and the J segment 1 base; nucleotides outside the gene matches: 5. The CDR3 has 16 amino acids. Per the germline V gene, CDR1 is SGHAT and CDR2 is FQNNGV. Supplemented by reference TRBV11-2 and TRBJ2-2, the full variable domain reads EAGVAQSPRYKIIEKRQSVAFWCNPISGHATLYWYQQILGQGPKLLIQFQNNGVVDDSQLPKDRFSAERLKGVDSTLKIQPAKLEDSAVYLCASSSLAGRNTGELFFGEGSRLTVL.

This clonotype was recorded once. This chain uses TRBV5-1 with TRBJ2-2; 11 nucleotides line up with TRBD2. CDR1 is SGHRS and CDR2 is YFSETQ in the germline V gene. The CDR3 extends over 15 amino acids. V trimming: 4 bases; J trimming: 6 bases; junction bases outside the gene matches: 5. Here the CDR3 DNA reads TGCGCCAGCAGCCTGACTAGCGGGGTCTCCGGGGAGCTGTTTTTT. This codes for CASSLTSGVSGELFF.

This clonotype was picked up one time. This sequence joins TRBV4-3 and TRBJ2-6; the D is unclear. Trimming took off 0 bases at V and 0 bases at J, with 12 bases between the two ends. CDR1 and CDR2 (germline): LGHNA, YSLEER. CDR3 length: 18 residues. CDR3 in amino acids: CASSQDKWGSSGANVLTF. The DNA for the CDR3 is TGCGCCAGCAGCCAAGATAAATGGGGTAGCTCTGGGGCCAACGTCCTGACTTTC.

V gene TRBV6-2 or TRBV6-3 combines with J gene TRBJ2-1; 11 bases agree with TRBD1. This CDR3 is built from 13 residues. Trimming cost V 10 bases and J 4 bases; bases outside gene matches: 3. Germline V lookup: CDR1 MNHEY, CDR2 SVGEGT. The DNA of the CDR3 is TGTGCCACCCGGGACAGGGGGTACAATGAGCAGTTCTTC. The encoded protein is CATRDRGYNEQFF.

The chain recombines TRBV11-2 with TRBJ1-1; no clear D. V shed 1 base and J shed 1 base, with 10 bases lying between them. CDR1 is SGHAT, CDR2 FQNNGV, per germline. The CDR3 runs to 15 residues. The CDR3 spells CASSLGGFGNTEAFF. CDR3 DNA sequence: TGTGCCAGCAGCTTAGGAGGTTTCGGGAACACTGAAGCTTTCTTT.

The V gene is TRBV4-1, the J gene TRBJ2-5; D call uncertain. Germline V gives CDR1 MGHRA, CDR2 YSYEKL. V was cut by 2 bases and J by 2 bases, with 9 bases left in between. CDR3 size: 14 residues. The CDR3 region has the DNA TGCGCCAGCAGCCAATCGGCCTTACAAGAGACCCAGTACTTC. It translates to CASSQSALQETQYF.

This clonotype has at least ten counts. This chain joins TRBV7-2 and TRBJ2-1; tentatively, D is TRBD2 (6 bases). Trimming took off 3 bases at V and 10 bases at J, with 16 bases between the two ends. This CDR3 is built from 14 residues. Germline CDR1 reads SGHTA; CDR2 reads FQGNSA. CDR3: CASSFWTTPGEQFF. The DNA of the CDR3 is TGTGCCAGCAGCTTTTGGACTACCCCGGGGGAGCAGTTCTTC.

This clonotype was seen more than once but under ten times. This chain joins TRBV11-2 and TRBJ2-1, with 9 bases identical to TRBD1. The V gene's germline CDR1 is SGHAT and CDR2 FQNNGV. The CDR3 is 16 amino acids. V trimming: 5 bases; J trimming: 9 bases; junction bases outside the gene matches: 14. The CDR3 nucleotides read TGTGCCAGCAGCCCCCCGGTGGGACAGGGTAGGAGTGAGCAGTTCTTC. Its protein product is CASSPPVGQGRSEQFF.

This clonotype was recorded at least ten times. The chain employs TRBV6-1 and TRBJ2-1; 11 bases fit TRBD1. CDR3 size: 16 residues. Looked up from germline, CDR1 is MNHNS and CDR2 is SASEGT. With V trimmed by 5 bases and J by 0 bases, 3 bases remained unmatched. In DNA, the CDR3 is TGTGCCAGCAGTAGCGGGACAGGGGGCTCCTACAATGAGCAGTTCTTC. Amino acids: CASSSGTGGSYNEQFF.

This clonotype occurred a few times. This chain connects TRBV28 to TRBJ2-7, with 10 bases fitting TRBD1. Germline lookup yields CDR1 MDHEN and CDR2 SYDVKM. V lost 1 base and J lost 3; bases outside the gene matches: 3. This CDR3 has 15 residues. This CDR3 is CASSLLTGGGYEQYF. The CDR3 coding sequence is TGTGCCAGCAGTTTATTGACAGGGGGCGGCTACGAGCAGTACTTC.

The chain combines TRBV28 with TRBJ2-3; 9 nucleotides match TRBD2. This CDR3 region has 15 residues. V was clipped by 3 bases and J by 3 bases; unmatched bases: 4. Germline loops: CDR1 MDHEN, CDR2 SYDVKM. The CDR3 DNA sequence: TGTGCCAGCAGTTTTCGCGGGGGGGCAACAGATACGCAGTATTTT. Translating it yields CASSFRGGATDTQYF.